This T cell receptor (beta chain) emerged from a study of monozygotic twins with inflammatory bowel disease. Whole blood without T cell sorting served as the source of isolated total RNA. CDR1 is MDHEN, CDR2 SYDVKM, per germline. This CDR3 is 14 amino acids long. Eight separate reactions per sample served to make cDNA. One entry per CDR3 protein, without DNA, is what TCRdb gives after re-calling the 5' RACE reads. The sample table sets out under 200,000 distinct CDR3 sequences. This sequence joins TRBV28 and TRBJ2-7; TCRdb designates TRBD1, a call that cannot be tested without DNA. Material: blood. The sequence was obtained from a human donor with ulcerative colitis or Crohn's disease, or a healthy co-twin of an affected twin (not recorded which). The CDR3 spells CASSLLGQRYEQYF.